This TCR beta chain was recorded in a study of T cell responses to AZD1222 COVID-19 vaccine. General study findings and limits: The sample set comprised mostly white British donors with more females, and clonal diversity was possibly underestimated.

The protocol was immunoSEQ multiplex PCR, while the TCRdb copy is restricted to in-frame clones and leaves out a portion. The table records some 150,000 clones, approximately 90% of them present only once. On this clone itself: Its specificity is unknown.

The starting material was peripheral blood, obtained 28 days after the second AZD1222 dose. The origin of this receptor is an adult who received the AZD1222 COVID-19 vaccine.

DNA for the CDR3: TGTGCCTGGACGGCGGGCGACTATGGCTACACCTTC. It codes for CAWTAGDYGYTF. The chain carries TRBV30 and TRBJ1-2; no clear D gene. The CDR3 runs to 12 residues. Germline assignment: CDR1 GTSNPN and CDR2 SVGIG (reference sequence). Trimming left V 4 bases short and J 3 bases short, with 9 bases between.